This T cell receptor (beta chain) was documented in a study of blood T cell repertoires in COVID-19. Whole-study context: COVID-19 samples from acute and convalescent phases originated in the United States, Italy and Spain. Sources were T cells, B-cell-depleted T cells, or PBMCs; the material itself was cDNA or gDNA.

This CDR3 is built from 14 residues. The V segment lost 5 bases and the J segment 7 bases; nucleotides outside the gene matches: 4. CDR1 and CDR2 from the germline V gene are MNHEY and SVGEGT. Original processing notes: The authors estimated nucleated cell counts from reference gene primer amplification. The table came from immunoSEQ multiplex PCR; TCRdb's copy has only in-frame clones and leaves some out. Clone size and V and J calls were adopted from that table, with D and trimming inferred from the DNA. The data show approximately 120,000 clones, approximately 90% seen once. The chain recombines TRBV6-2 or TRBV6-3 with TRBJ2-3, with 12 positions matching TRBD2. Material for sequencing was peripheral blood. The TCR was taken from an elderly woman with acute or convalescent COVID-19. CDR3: CASSLAGGRNTQYF. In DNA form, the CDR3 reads TGTGCCAGCAGTCTAGCGGGGGGGCGGAATACGCAGTATTTT.